This entry is about one T cell receptor (beta chain). In the original workflow: Amplification from reference gene primers served as the basis for estimated nucleated cell counts. Only in-frame clones appear in the TCRdb table, and some are missing; sequencing was by immunoSEQ multiplex PCR. V, J and clone size were drawn from that table, and D and trimming were deduced from the DNA. The data contain about 62,000 clones, about nine tenths of them singletons. The data were taken from a study of blood T cell repertoires in COVID-19. The overall study: Donors in the United States, Italy and Spain gave samples during acute or convalescent COVID-19. In each case, the material was cDNA or gDNA derived from T cells, B-cell-depleted T cells, or PBMCs.

CDR1 is SGHTA and CDR2 is FQGNSA in the germline V gene. The CDR3 is 13 amino acids. V shed 0 bases and J shed 6 bases, with 8 bases lying between them. The source of this sequence is an elderly woman with acute or convalescent COVID-19. Sequenced: peripheral blood. The chain has TRBV7-2 and TRBJ1-1, with a tentative D call TRBD1 (5 bases). CDR3 nucleotide sequence: TGTGCCAGCAGCTTAGCTCAGGGCTCTGAAGCTTTCTTT. Translating gives CASSLAQGSEAFF.